These 2 T cell receptor beta chains share one sample of origin, sequenced in a study of beta chain features in type 1 diabetes. Reverse transcribing all isolated RNA meant expressed TCRB transcripts were sequenced. TCRdb's table, derived via immunoSEQ multiplex PCR, lists solely in-frame clones and lacks some. The profile covers hundreds of thousands of clones, with approximately 30% appearing a single time and more than 0.055% taken by the ten largest. Source material: naive CD4+ T cells from blood. The receptors stem from a man between 18 and 29 years old in good health.

This clone came up a few times. The chain is built from TRBV7-8 and TRBJ2-3, with 7 nucleotides matching TRBD1. Losses at the gene ends were 3 bases for V and 6 bases for J; bases not matched to a gene: 6. Germline V gives CDR1 SGHVS, CDR2 FQNEAQ. The CDR3 has 14 residues. The CDR3 nucleotides are TGTGCCAGCAGCTTCGACAGGGCATCCGATACGCAGTATTTT. Its protein product is CASSFDRASDTQYF.

In its sample, this clone was seen a few times. V usage is TRBV5-4 and J usage is TRBJ2-1, with D unresolved. The germline V and J ends were trimmed by 0 bases and 5 bases, with 6 bases remaining between them. CDR3 length: 13 amino acids. CDR1 SGHNT and CDR2 YYREEE come from the germline V gene (reference sequence). The chain's CDR3 is CASSLGRDNEQFF. CDR3 in DNA: TGTGCCAGCAGCTTGGGTAGGGACAATGAGCAGTTCTTC.